This T cell receptor (beta chain) stems from a study of CD8+CD57+ T cells in acquired aplastic anemia. Turning to the study itself: Sorted CD4+ and CD8+ cells gave a mean 3.2 ug DNA, range about 0.19 to 27.4 ug. Study findings and constraints: Shared by patients and controls, around 27 CD8+ CDR3s were abundant in patients. Patient and control CD8+ Simpson's diversity was not significantly different.

Concerning this clonotype: Its specificity is unknown.

The CDR3 runs 14 residues. J was trimmed by 0 bases and V by 9 bases; bases with no gene match: 7. Per the germline V gene, CDR1 is MGHDK and CDR2 is SYGVNS. The study profiled TCR beta VDJ and CDR3 using genomic DNA as template. From the reads, TCRdb called clonotypes with MiXCR, one entry per CDR3 protein. This sample has around 180,000 distinct CDR3 sequences, with less than 60% found just once. Patients picked for sequencing had shown CD8+CD57+ cell expansion detected by flow cytometry. The patients all had a severe acquired aplastic anemia diagnosis. Sequencing was done on a sample of sorted CD4+, CD8+, or CD8+CD57+ T cells (not recorded which) from PBMCs. The sequence derives from a human donor with aplastic anemia. J is TRBJ1-1 and V is TRBV25-1, with 7 positions matching TRBD1. The CDR3 DNA follows: TGTGCCAGTAGCGCGACAGGGATGAACACTGAAGCTTTCTTT. Amino acids: CASSATGMNTEAFF.